This TCR beta chain is from a study of shared clonotypes between healthy human individuals. Across the whole study: Donor composition was a couple of women and a few men, aged 18 to 49. Study results and caveats: Sharing of clonotypes among donors was expected to vary with sequencing depth. Estimated clonotype richness was generally higher in naive than memory subsets.

Trimming removed 2 bases from V and 0 bases from J, with 8 bases in between. Germline assignment: CDR1 GTSNPN and CDR2 SVGIG (reference sequence). The CDR3 has 14 amino acids. TCRdb's copy holds only in-frame clones and misses some; the assay was immunoSEQ multiplex PCR. The data contain about 1 million clones, 60% to 80% of them singletons. A word on this clone: Its antigen is not known.

The specimen was memory CD4+ T cells sorted from blood. Specified subset: CD45RA-negative fraction. This rearrangement joins TRBV30 to TRBJ1-5; D ambiguous. The sequence was obtained from a man between 18 and 29 years old in good health. CDR3: CAWSTDYSNQPQHF. CDR3 coding DNA: TGTGCCTGGAGTACAGATTATAGCAATCAGCCCCAGCATTTT.